The T cell receptor (beta chain) described here comes from a study of T cell responses to AZD1222 COVID-19 vaccine. CDR1 MNHNY and CDR2 SVGAGI come from the germline V gene (reference sequence). The CDR3 extends over 12 amino acids. The ends were cut back, 6 bases at V and 6 bases at J, with 12 bases in the middle. The assay was immunoSEQ multiplex PCR, and TCRdb's table has in-frame clones only and misses some. Here the sample spans about 140,000 clones, approximately 92% being singletons. To note about this clone: The antigen remains unidentified.

Study observations and caveats: Every sample of the repertoires postdated the peak T cell response. Females made up more of the donors, who were largely white British, and clonal diversity may have come out too low.

The source is an adult in good health. The sequencing here drew on peripheral blood, taken on day 0 of AZD1222 vaccination. The V call is TRBV6-6, the J call TRBJ2-7, with D hard to call. The CDR3 nucleotides are TGTGCCAGCAGCCTCAAAGGCGGCGAGCAGTACTTC. The encoded protein is CASSLKGGEQYF.